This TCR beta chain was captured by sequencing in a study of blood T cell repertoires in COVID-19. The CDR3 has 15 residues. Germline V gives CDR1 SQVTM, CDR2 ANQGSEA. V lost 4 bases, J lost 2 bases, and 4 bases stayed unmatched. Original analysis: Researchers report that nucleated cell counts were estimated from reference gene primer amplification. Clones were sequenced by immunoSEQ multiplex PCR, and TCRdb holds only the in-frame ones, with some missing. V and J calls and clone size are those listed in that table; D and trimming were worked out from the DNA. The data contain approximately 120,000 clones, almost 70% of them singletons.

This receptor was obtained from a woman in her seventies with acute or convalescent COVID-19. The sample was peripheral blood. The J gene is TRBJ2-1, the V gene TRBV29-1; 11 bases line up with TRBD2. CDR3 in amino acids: CSVGVAGGPYNEQFF. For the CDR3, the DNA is TGCAGCGTTGGCGTAGCGGGAGGGCCCTACAATGAGCAGTTCTTC.